A selection of T cell receptor beta chains follows, all from one sample in a study of T-cell memory formation after mild COVID-19. TCRdb fed the 5' RACE reads into MiXCR, producing one record per CDR3 protein. Counted here are hundreds of thousands of distinct CDR3 sequences, less than 25% occurring once; the ten biggest clones make up approximately 8%. Sequenced: PBMCs or a T cell subset sorted from them (not recorded which). The source of these receptors is an adult woman who had mild COVID-19 (a few samples of this study predate the infection). Cell type and time point are not known. CDR3s include the opening cysteine and the closing phenylalanine or tryptophan. Fields, in order: J gene, clone size, D gene, V gene, CDR3 DNA, CDR3 protein. A D gene is named only where the DNA matches it firmly. Expanded clones are given a class, and other clones once, few, many or no size at all.

J: TRBJ2-7
size: -
D: -
V: TRBV5-5
DNA: TGTGCCAGCAGCTTGGGGGCAGAAGGCGAGCAGTACTTC
CDR3: CASSLGAEGEQYF

J: TRBJ2-6
size: -
D: -
V: TRBV24-1
DNA: TGTGCCACCAGTAGACGGGACGCAAGCTCTGGGGCCAACGTCCTGACTTTC
CDR3: CATSRRDASSGANVLTF

J: TRBJ2-7
size: -
D: TRBD2
V: TRBV7-9
DNA: TGTGCCAGCAGCTCTTCTAGCGGGAGGATGTACGAGCAGTACTTC
CDR3: CASSSSSGRMYEQYF

J: TRBJ2-7
size: -
D: -
V: TRBV18
DNA: TGTGCCAGCTCACCAACAACAGCGGGACAGAACGAGCAGTACTTC
CDR3: CASSPTTAGQNEQYF

J: TRBJ2-2
size: few
D: -
V: TRBV12-3/TRBV12-4
DNA: TGTGCCAGCAGTCCTCACGGGCAGGGTAGAAACACCGGGGAGCTGTTTTTT
CDR3: CASSPHGQGRNTGELFF

J: TRBJ1-4
size: few
D: -
V: TRBV7-8
DNA: TGTGCCAGCAGCTTAACAGGCCAACCAAAAGAAAAACTGTTTTTT
CDR3: CASSLTGQPKEKLFF

J: TRBJ1-2
size: few
D: -
V: TRBV29-1
DNA: TGCAGCGGCCTAGGGGACCTTAACTATGGCTACACCTTC
CDR3: CSGLGDLNYGYTF

J: TRBJ2-5
size: few
D: -
V: TRBV29-1
DNA: TGCAGCGTTGCTGGGGGGGCCGAGACCCAGTACTTC
CDR3: CSVAGGAETQYF

J: TRBJ2-1
size: few
D: -
V: TRBV30
DNA: TGTGCCTGGAGTTCAGCCCCCGATGAGCAGTTCTTC
CDR3: CAWSSAPDEQFF

J: TRBJ2-1
size: many
D: -
V: TRBV6-2/TRBV6-3
DNA: TGTGCCAGCAGTTACTCGGAAACGGGGGTCTACAATGAGCAGTTCTTC
CDR3: CASSYSETGVYNEQFF

J: TRBJ1-1
size: -
D: -
V: TRBV6-5
DNA: TGTGCCAGCACCTTAAACTGGGACACTGAAGCTTTCTTT
CDR3: CASTLNWDTEAFF

J: TRBJ2-7
size: many
D: TRBD2
V: TRBV5-1
DNA: TGCGCCAGCAGCTTGGCCCAAGCGAGCGGGAGGGCCACGGGTTCCTACGAGCAGTACTTC
CDR3: CASSLAQASGRATGSYEQYF

J: TRBJ1-6
size: -
D: TRBD1
V: TRBV7-9
DNA: TGTGCCAGCAGCTTAACGGGGACAGTCAATAATTCACCCCTCCACTTT
CDR3: CASSLTGTVNNSPLHF

J: TRBJ2-1
size: few
D: TRBD2
V: TRBV4-1
DNA: TGCGCCAGCAGCCAAGTGCGGGGGGGCCGAGGGAATGAGCAGTTCTTC
CDR3: CASSQVRGGRGNEQFF

J: TRBJ1-5
size: few
D: -
V: TRBV3-1
DNA: TGTGCCAGCAGCCAAGTAGGCGGGGGTCAGCCCCAGCATTTT
CDR3: CASSQVGGGQPQHF

J: TRBJ2-7
size: -
D: -
V: TRBV12-3/TRBV12-4
DNA: TGTGCCAGCGGAAGGGGATCATCACGGCCCTACGAGCAGTACTTC
CDR3: CASGRGSSRPYEQYF

J: TRBJ2-4
size: -
D: -
V: TRBV20-1
DNA: TGCAGTGCTAGTTCGGGATACGTGGCCAAAAACATTCAGTACTTC
CDR3: CSASSGYVAKNIQYF

J: TRBJ1-5
size: -
D: TRBD1
V: TRBV7-9
DNA: TGTGCCAGCAGCGCCCTCGACAGGGACAATCAGCCCCAGCATTTT
CDR3: CASSALDRDNQPQHF

J: TRBJ2-5
size: few
D: TRBD1
V: TRBV11-2
DNA: TGTGCCAGCAGCCCGGACAGGGGGCTGGAGACCCAGTACTTC
CDR3: CASSPDRGLETQYF

J: TRBJ1-1
size: -
D: -
V: TRBV7-9
DNA: TGTGCCAGCAGCTTGAAGGGGGGGCCCACTGAAGCTTTCTTT
CDR3: CASSLKGGPTEAFF

J: TRBJ2-1
size: -
D: TRBD2
V: TRBV4-1
DNA: TGCGCCAGCAGGCCCATATATTTCGGGACTACGTCTCCAGATGAGCAGTTCTTC
CDR3: CASRPIYFGTTSPDEQFF

J: TRBJ2-3
size: once
D: -
V: TRBV24-1
DNA: TGTGCCACCAGTGAGGCCATGAGCACAGATACGCAGTATTTT
CDR3: CATSEAMSTDTQYF

J: TRBJ2-7
size: few
D: -
V: TRBV5-1
DNA: TGCGCCAGCAGCTTGGTAAGGTCCAGGGACGAGCAGTACTTC
CDR3: CASSLVRSRDEQYF

J: TRBJ2-2
size: few
D: -
V: TRBV14
DNA: TGTGCCAGCAGCCCACTCACAAAGGAACGCTCCGGGGAGCTGTTTTTT
CDR3: CASSPLTKERSGELFF

J: TRBJ1-2
size: few
D: -
V: TRBV6-5
DNA: TGTGCCAGCAGCCAGGGGATCGGCGGCTACACCTTC
CDR3: CASSQGIGGYTF

J: TRBJ2-3
size: -
D: -
V: TRBV4-1
DNA: TGCGCCAGCAGCCAAGGCCCTAGCTGGGGACACACAGATACGCAGTATTTT
CDR3: CASSQGPSWGHTDTQYF

J: TRBJ1-1
size: few
D: -
V: TRBV18
DNA: TGTGCCAGCTCACCAAGGGAGGGAGTGAACACTGAAGCTTTCTTT
CDR3: CASSPREGVNTEAFF

J: TRBJ2-7
size: many
D: -
V: TRBV20-1
DNA: TGCAGTGCTACTACAAAAATCTACGAGCAGTACTTC
CDR3: CSATTKIYEQYF

J: TRBJ2-3
size: few
D: -
V: TRBV9
DNA: TGTGCCAGCAGCTCCTCCGGGACTGGCACAGATACGCAGTATTTT
CDR3: CASSSSGTGTDTQYF

J: TRBJ2-7
size: -
D: TRBD2
V: TRBV12-3/TRBV12-4
DNA: TGTGCCAGATCTACTAGCGGGAGTGGCGAGCAGTACTTC
CDR3: CARSTSGSGEQYF

J: TRBJ2-7
size: -
D: -
V: TRBV7-2
DNA: TGTGCCACCAGCTTCGGACTGGGAAGCTCCTACGAGCAGTACTTC
CDR3: CATSFGLGSSYEQYF

J: TRBJ2-1
size: -
D: -
V: TRBV10-3
DNA: TGTGCCATCAGTGAGTCGAAGTTAGACTACAATGAGCAGTTCTTC
CDR3: CAISESKLDYNEQFF

J: TRBJ2-1
size: many
D: TRBD2
V: TRBV6-2/TRBV6-3
DNA: TGTGCCAGCAGCCCTGGGACTAGCGGGAGCGATGAGCAGTTCTTC
CDR3: CASSPGTSGSDEQFF

J: TRBJ1-1
size: few
D: -
V: TRBV7-9
DNA: TGTGCCAGCGTGACGTTGAACACTGAAGCTTTCTTT
CDR3: CASVTLNTEAFF

J: TRBJ2-1
size: few
D: -
V: TRBV7-8
DNA: TGTGCCAGCAGCTCGGGACCGAGCAATGAGCAGTTCTTC
CDR3: CASSSGPSNEQFF

J: TRBJ2-7
size: few
D: TRBD2
V: TRBV20-1
DNA: TGCAGTGCTAGAGATCTGCGGGAGGTTTCCTACGAGCAGTACTTC
CDR3: CSARDLREVSYEQYF

J: TRBJ1-1
size: -
D: -
V: TRBV7-9
DNA: TGTGCCAGCGGGGGGAATCCCGGCACTGAAGCTTTCTTT
CDR3: CASGGNPGTEAFF

J: TRBJ1-1
size: -
D: -
V: TRBV25-1
DNA: TGCGCCAGCAGTGTTTGGGGAAACACTGAAGCTTTCTTT
CDR3: CASSVWGNTEAFF

J: TRBJ2-3
size: -
D: -
V: TRBV14
DNA: TGTGCCAGCAGCCAGAATCTAGATGATACGCAGTATTTT
CDR3: CASSQNLDDTQYF

J: TRBJ2-7
size: -
D: TRBD1
V: TRBV25-1
DNA: TGTGCCAGCAGTGACGACAGGGGGCCATACGAGCAGTACTTC
CDR3: CASSDDRGPYEQYF

J: TRBJ1-5
size: few
D: TRBD1
V: TRBV15
DNA: TGTGCCACCAGCAGAGATCTAGGCCTGACAGGGGCCGACAATCAGCCCCAGCATTTT
CDR3: CATSRDLGLTGADNQPQHF

J: TRBJ2-3
size: many
D: -
V: TRBV12-3/TRBV12-4
DNA: TGTGCCAGCAGTTTATGGCTAGCGCTGAGCACAGATACGCAGTATTTT
CDR3: CASSLWLALSTDTQYF

J: TRBJ2-7
size: few
D: TRBD2
V: TRBV29-1
DNA: TGCAGCGTCGCGGGGACTAGCGGAAGTCCCTCCTATTACGAGCAGTACTTC
CDR3: CSVAGTSGSPSYYEQYF

J: TRBJ1-2
size: -
D: -
V: TRBV14
DNA: TGTGCCAGCAGCCAAATCCCCCGGGACAACTATGGCTACACCTTC
CDR3: CASSQIPRDNYGYTF

J: TRBJ2-6
size: few
D: -
V: TRBV5-1
DNA: TGCGCCAGCAGCTTGGAGTCCGGGTCGGGGGCCAACGTCCTGACTTTC
CDR3: CASSLESGSGANVLTF

J: TRBJ2-3
size: once
D: TRBD1
V: TRBV7-3
DNA: TGTGCCAGCAGCTTAGGGACAGGGTTTTATCCAGATACGCAGTATTTT
CDR3: CASSLGTGFYPDTQYF

J: TRBJ1-1
size: -
D: TRBD1
V: TRBV11-1
DNA: TGTGCCAGCAGCAGCGGACAGGGGCCCACTGAAGCTTTCTTT
CDR3: CASSSGQGPTEAFF

J: TRBJ2-1
size: -
D: TRBD2
V: TRBV7-3
DNA: TGTGCCAGCAGGTCCCCGAGGACTAGGGGCTCCGATGAGCAGTTCTTC
CDR3: CASRSPRTRGSDEQFF

J: TRBJ2-7
size: -
D: TRBD1
V: TRBV12-3/TRBV12-4
DNA: TGTGCCAGCAGTTACAGGGGGAGAACTACGAGGCAGTACTTC
CDR3: CASSYRGRTTRQYF

J: TRBJ2-5
size: few
D: -
V: TRBV7-7
DNA: TGTGCCAGCAGCACCGGGACAAGAGAGACCCAGTACTTC
CDR3: CASSTGTRETQYF

J: TRBJ2-2
size: -
D: -
V: TRBV11-2
DNA: TGTGCCAGCAGCTCGTGGCTACCCCCGAACACCGGGGAGCTGTTTTTT
CDR3: CASSSWLPPNTGELFF

J: TRBJ2-7
size: -
D: -
V: TRBV6-2/TRBV6-3
DNA: TGTGCCAGCAGCCATCAAGGTGACGGCTCCTACGAGCAGTACTTC
CDR3: CASSHQGDGSYEQYF